The entry that follows covers one T cell receptor beta chain sequence. Study processing details: The assay estimated nucleated cells by amplifying reference gene primers. This table comes from immunoSEQ multiplex PCR, and its TCRdb copy is limited to in-frame clones, with some not included. That table gives V, J and clone size, and the DNA gave D and trimming. The sample yields roughly 170,000 clones, less than 85% seen once. The data are from a study of blood T cell repertoires in COVID-19. V lost 5 bases, J lost 2 bases, and 10 bases lay in between. This CDR3 comprises 13 residues. V and J are TRBV12-3 or TRBV12-4 and TRBJ2-7; the D is unclear. The receptor comes from a human donor in a cohort sampled during active COVID-19. Input material: peripheral blood. Written as DNA, the CDR3 is TGTGCCAGCAGTCTTAGACAAGCCTACGAGCAGTACTTC. It encodes CASSLRQAYEQYF.